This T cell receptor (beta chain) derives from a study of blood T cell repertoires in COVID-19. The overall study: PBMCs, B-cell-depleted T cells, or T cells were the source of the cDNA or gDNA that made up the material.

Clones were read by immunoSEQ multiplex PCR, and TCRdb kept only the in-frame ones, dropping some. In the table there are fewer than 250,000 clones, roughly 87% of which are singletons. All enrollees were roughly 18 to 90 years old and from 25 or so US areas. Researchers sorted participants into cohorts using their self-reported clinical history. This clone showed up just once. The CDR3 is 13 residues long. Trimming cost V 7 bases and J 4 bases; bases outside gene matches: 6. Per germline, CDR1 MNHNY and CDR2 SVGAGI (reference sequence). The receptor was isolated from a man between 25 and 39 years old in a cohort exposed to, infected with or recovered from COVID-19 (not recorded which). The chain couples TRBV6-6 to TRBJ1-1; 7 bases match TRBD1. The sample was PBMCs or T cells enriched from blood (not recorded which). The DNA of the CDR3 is TGTGCCAGCATCACAGGGGCTTCCACTGAAGCTTTCTTT. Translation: CASITGASTEAFF.